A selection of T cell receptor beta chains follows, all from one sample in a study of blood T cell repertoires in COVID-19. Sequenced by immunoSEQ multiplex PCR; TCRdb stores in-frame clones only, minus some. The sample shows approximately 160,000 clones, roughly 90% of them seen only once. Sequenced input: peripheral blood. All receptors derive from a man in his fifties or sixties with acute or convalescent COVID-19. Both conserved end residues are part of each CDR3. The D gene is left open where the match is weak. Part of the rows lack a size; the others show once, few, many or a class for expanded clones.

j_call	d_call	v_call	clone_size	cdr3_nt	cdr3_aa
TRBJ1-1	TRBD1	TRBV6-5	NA	TGTGCCAGCAGTCTAGGGGACAGCATGAACACTGAAGCTTTCTTT	CASSLGDSMNTEAFF
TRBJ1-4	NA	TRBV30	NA	TGTGCCTGGAGTGTATCAGTTCTGAGGGAAAAACTGTTTTTT	CAWSVSVLREKLFF
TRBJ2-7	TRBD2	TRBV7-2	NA	TGTGCCAGCAGCTTTAGCGGGCAGGGTCGATTCTACGAGCAGTACTTC	CASSFSGQGRFYEQYF
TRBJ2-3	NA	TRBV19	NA	TGTGCCAGCGCCACTAGCATTGGCACAGATACGCAGTATTTT	CASATSIGTDTQYF
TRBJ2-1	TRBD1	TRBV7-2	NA	TGTGCCAGCAGCTTCCGGACAGGGGATGAGCAGTTCTTC	CASSFRTGDEQFF
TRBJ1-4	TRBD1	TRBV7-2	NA	TGTGCCAGCAGCTTAACGACGGGACAGATTTCAACTAATGAAAAACTGTTTTTT	CASSLTTGQISTNEKLFF
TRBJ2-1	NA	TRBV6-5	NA	TGTGCCAGCAGTTACGGGACACCCGACAATGAGCAGTTCTTC	CASSYGTPDNEQFF
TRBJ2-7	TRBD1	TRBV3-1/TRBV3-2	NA	TGTGCCAGCAGCGGAACAGGGGCATCCCCTTACGAGCAGTACTTC	CASSGTGASPYEQYF
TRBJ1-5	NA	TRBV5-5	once	TGTGCCAGCAGCTTGAGGTGGGGAGAACAGCCCCAGCATTTT	CASSLRWGEQPQHF
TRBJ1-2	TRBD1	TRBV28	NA	TGTGCCACCCTCTCCTTCTTTACAGGGGGGGGTGGCTACACCTTC	CATLSFFTGGGGYTF